A selection of T cell receptor beta chains follows, all from one sample in a study of radiotherapy plus CTLA-4 blockade in lung cancer. Measured with immunoSEQ multiplex PCR; TCRdb has only the in-frame clones, and not every one. The sample records 20,000 or so clones, roughly 86% being singletons. Specimen: peripheral blood, collected from a patient treated with radiotherapy plus ipilimumab. The receptors stem from a human donor with non-small cell lung cancer whose response to radiotherapy plus ipilimumab could not be evaluated. Each CDR3 is given with its conserved first and last residue. Fields, in order: V gene, J gene, D gene, clone size, CDR3 DNA, CDR3 protein. D genes are given only for firm matches. Where a row states a size, it is once, few, many or the class of an expanded clone; other rows omit it.

>TRBV29-1|TRBJ2-2|NA|NA
TGCAGCGTTGAATGGGCCTCGAACACCGGGGAGCTGTTTTTT
CSVEWASNTGELFF
>TRBV5-6|TRBJ1-4|TRBD1|once
TGTGCCAGCAGCTTGGCAGGGGGACGCAATGAAAAACTGTTTTTT
CASSLAGGRNEKLFF
>TRBV2|TRBJ1-5|NA|NA
TGTGCCAGCATGGGGGCGGGAGGGAGCAATCAGCCCCAGCATTTT
CASMGAGGSNQPQHF
>TRBV7-9|TRBJ1-4|TRBD1|NA
TGTGCCAGCAGCCCGGACAGGTTTGCAACTAATGAAAAACTGTTTTTT
CASSPDRFATNEKLFF
>TRBV6-5|TRBJ2-7|NA|once
TGTGCCAGCAGCCTCGGGTACGAGCAGTACTTC
CASSLGYEQYF
>TRBV11-2|TRBJ1-1|NA|NA
TGTGCCAGCAGCTCCCGGTTCACTGAAGCTTTCTTT
CASSSRFTEAFF
>TRBV6-6|TRBJ2-7|NA|few
TGTGCCAGCAGTTCCCTCGAGACTAGGGCCTACGAGCAGTACTTC
CASSSLETRAYEQYF
>TRBV5-6|TRBJ2-1|TRBD1|NA
TGTGCCGGACAACGACAGGGTACGGATGAGCAGTTCTTC
CAGQRQGTDEQFF
>TRBV20-1|TRBJ2-5|NA|NA
TGCAGTATGAGGGCCGGTGAGACCCAGTACTTC
CSMRAGETQYF
>TRBV19|TRBJ1-2|NA|medium-sized
TGTGCCAGTAGATGGGACTCAAACTATGGCTACACCTTC
CASRWDSNYGYTF
>TRBV10-3|TRBJ1-3|NA|NA
TGTGCCATCAGGACGGTAGCCGTCTCTGGAAACACCATATATTTT
CAIRTVAVSGNTIYF
>TRBV5-6|TRBJ2-5|TRBD2|NA
TGTGCCAGCAGGACTAGCGGGGGGCCTCAAGAGACCCAGTACTTC
CASRTSGGPQETQYF
>TRBV27|TRBJ1-3|TRBD1|few
TGTGCCAGCAGTCTCGGGACAGGCTCTGGAAACACCATATATTTT
CASSLGTGSGNTIYF
>TRBV5-1|TRBJ1-6|NA|NA
TGCGCCAGCAGCTTGGTCGAGAGCTCCTATAATTCACCCCTCCACTTT
CASSLVESSYNSPLHF
>TRBV10-3|TRBJ2-7|TRBD2|NA
TGTGCCAGTTCCCCCGGGACTAGCGGATACGAGCAGTACTTC
CASSPGTSGYEQYF
>TRBV29-1|TRBJ2-3|NA|NA
TGCAGCGCAAAAAAGGGGGATACGCAGTATTTT
CSAKKGDTQYF
>TRBV27|TRBJ2-1|TRBD2|NA
TGTGCCAGCAGTAGGGGGACTAGTGACTACAATGAGCAGTTCTTC
CASSRGTSDYNEQFF
>TRBV27|TRBJ1-2|NA|NA
TGTGCCAGCAGTCCTTCCCCACCGGGCTATGGCTACACCTTC
CASSPSPPGYGYTF
>TRBV28|TRBJ2-4|TRBD1|NA
TGTGCCAGCAGTTCCCCCCACAGGGGGCGCGGAGACATTCAGTACTTC
CASSSPHRGRGDIQYF
>TRBV7-9|TRBJ1-4|NA|NA
TGTGCCAGCAGCACAAAGGACAGACCTAATGAAAAACTGTTTTTT
CASSTKDRPNEKLFF
>TRBV6-1|TRBJ1-5|TRBD1|few
TGTGCCAGCAGCTTCCGGGACAGGAGCAATCAGCCCCAGCATTTT
CASSFRDRSNQPQHF
>TRBV6-9|TRBJ2-5|TRBD2|NA
TGTGCCAGCAGTTTCCCCTTGCGGGGGCAAGAGACCCAGTACTTC
CASSFPLRGQETQYF
>TRBV6-1|TRBJ2-3|NA|NA
TGTGCCAGCAGTGAAGCCGGAGGCGGTGGCACAGATACGCAGTATTTT
CASSEAGGGGTDTQYF
>TRBV4-1|TRBJ1-1|NA|once
TGCGCCAGCAGCCAACCCTTCCCTTATCGACAGGCCGCGAACACTGAAGCTTTCTTT
CASSQPFPYRQAANTEAFF
>TRBV5-1|TRBJ2-5|NA|once
TGCGCCAGCAGCTTGGCCCAGGCGACAGCACTAAAAGGGGAGACCCAGTACTTC
CASSLAQATALKGETQYF
>TRBV7-9|TRBJ2-1|TRBD2|NA
TGTGCCAGCAGCTCCGCTATTCTTAGCGGGGGCGTAGATGAGCAGTTCTTC
CASSSAILSGGVDEQFF
>TRBV2|TRBJ2-5|TRBD1|NA
TGTGCCAGCAGGAACGCAGGGGGCGGGAACTTC
CASRNAGGGNF
>TRBV11-2|TRBJ2-1|NA|NA
TGTGCCAGCAGGTTACTAACCGGGACAAGAGGCTCCTACAATGAGCAGTTCTTC
CASRLLTGTRGSYNEQFF
>TRBV2|TRBJ1-2|TRBD1|NA
TGTGCCAGCAGTGAACAGGGACAGAGCTATGGCTACACCTTC
CASSEQGQSYGYTF
>TRBV11-3|TRBJ2-7|NA|NA
TGTGCCAGCAGCGATACTCGGGGGGCCTCCTACGAGCAGTACTTC
CASSDTRGASYEQYF
>TRBV4-2|TRBJ2-7|TRBD1|few
TGTGCCAGCAGCCAAGTCGGGACAGGCCGAGAGCAGTACTTC
CASSQVGTGREQYF
>TRBV9|TRBJ2-1|TRBD2|NA
TGTGCCAGCAGCCCAGCGGGGGGGACTAATGAGCAGTTCTTC
CASSPAGGTNEQFF
>TRBV10-2|TRBJ2-7|NA|NA
TGCGCCAGCACCAGACACAGGGAAGGCGAGCAGTACTTC
CASTRHREGEQYF
>TRBV28|TRBJ2-3|TRBD2|NA
TGTGCCACTATCCGGGGGGGAACAGATACGCAGTATTTT
CATIRGGTDTQYF
>TRBV7-9|TRBJ2-1|TRBD1|NA
TGTGCCAGCAGCCTCCGGGGGGCAGGACAGGGGGCTGACGGCCAGTTCTTC
CASSLRGAGQGADGQFF
>TRBV28|TRBJ2-7|NA|NA
TGTGCCAGCAGTCCACTTTTTAACTACGAGCAGTACTTC
CASSPLFNYEQYF
>TRBV6-6|TRBJ2-4|NA|NA
TGTGCCAGCAGAGACCGACTGGGCATTCAGTACTTC
CASRDRLGIQYF
>TRBV7-9|TRBJ2-3|TRBD2|NA
TGTGCCAGCAGCCAGGCCCATAGCGGGGGAAAGCTAGGCACAGATACGCAGTATTTT
CASSQAHSGGKLGTDTQYF
>TRBV4-3|TRBJ2-3|TRBD2|NA
TGCGCCAGCAGCCAAGGTGGAACTAGCGGGGGGGATACGCAGTATTTT
CASSQGGTSGGDTQYF
>TRBV4-2|TRBJ2-2|TRBD2|NA
TGTGCCAGCAGCCGATCGACTAGCCACGGGGAGCTGTTTTTT
CASSRSTSHGELFF
>TRBV11-2|TRBJ2-7|TRBD2|NA
TGTGCCAGCAGCCCCCTAGCGGGAGGGAGTTACGAGCAGTACTTC
CASSPLAGGSYEQYF
>TRBV7-2|TRBJ1-2|NA|NA
TGTGCCAGCAGCTTAGCCCTGGGGGGGGCCGGGGGCTACACCTTC
CASSLALGGAGGYTF
>TRBV27|TRBJ2-1|TRBD2|once
TGTGCCAGCACCTTGGGGGGGGGTAGTGAGCAGTTCTTC
CASTLGGGSEQFF
>TRBV6-6|TRBJ2-1|TRBD2|NA
TGTGCCAGCAACGTTCGGCCCGCGGGGGGTGAGCAGTTCTTC
CASNVRPAGGEQFF
>TRBV28|TRBJ2-5|NA|NA
TGTGCCAGCAGTTTTGGAGGGTCGGAGACCCAGTACTTC
CASSFGGSETQYF
>TRBV29-1|TRBJ2-3|TRBD2|NA
TGCAGCGTTGAACCCGGGACTAGCGGGGTCCTCCTTGAACCCACAGATACGCAGTATTTT
CSVEPGTSGVLLEPTDTQYF
>TRBV7-9|TRBJ2-7|TRBD2|once
TGTGCCAGCAGCTTCCGGGGGGAGTATAGCGAGCAGTACTTC
CASSFRGEYSEQYF
>TRBV7-8|TRBJ2-7|NA|NA
TGTGCCAGCAGCTTTAGACAGCGGGTGGGGACCTACGAGCAGTACTTC
CASSFRQRVGTYEQYF
>TRBV5-7|TRBJ2-2|TRBD2|NA
TGTGCCAGCAGCATTAGCGGGGTGGTAACCGGGGAGCTGTTTTTT
CASSISGVVTGELFF
>TRBV2|TRBJ2-5|TRBD1|NA
TGTGCCAGCAGAGAACCAGGGGGATTAGGGACCCAGTACTTC
CASREPGGLGTQYF
>TRBV10-1|TRBJ2-7|NA|once
TGCGCCACCGGGACATTAAACTCCTACGAGCAGTACTTC
CATGTLNSYEQYF
>TRBV10-2|TRBJ2-3|NA|NA
TGCGCCAGCAGCGACTCCACCTTGCAGTATACGCAGTATTTT
CASSDSTLQYTQYF
>TRBV18|TRBJ2-2|TRBD1|NA
TGTGCCAGCTCACCCACCGGGACAGGGCATGCCGGGGAGCTGTTTTTT
CASSPTGTGHAGELFF
>TRBV5-1|TRBJ2-1|TRBD2|NA
TGCGCCAGCAGGACTAGCGGGAGTTCGTCAAATGAGCAGTTCTTC
CASRTSGSSSNEQFF
>TRBV6-1|TRBJ2-7|TRBD1|NA
TGTGCCAGCAGATCACAGGGGCGCTCCTACGAGCAGTACTTC
CASRSQGRSYEQYF
>TRBV19|TRBJ1-1|NA|once
TGTGCCAGTAGTATAGTTGCGGGAATGAACACTGAAGCTTTCTTT
CASSIVAGMNTEAFF